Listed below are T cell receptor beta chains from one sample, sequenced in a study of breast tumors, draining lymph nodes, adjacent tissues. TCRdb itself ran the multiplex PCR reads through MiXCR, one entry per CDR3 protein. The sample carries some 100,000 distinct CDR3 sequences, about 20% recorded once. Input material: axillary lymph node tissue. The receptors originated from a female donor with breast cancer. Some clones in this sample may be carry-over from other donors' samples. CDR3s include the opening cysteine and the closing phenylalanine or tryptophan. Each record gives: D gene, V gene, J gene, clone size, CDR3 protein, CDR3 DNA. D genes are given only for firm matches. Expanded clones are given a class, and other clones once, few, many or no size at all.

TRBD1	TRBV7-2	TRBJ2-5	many	CASRPIDRVGETQYF	TGTGCCAGCAGACCGATCGACAGGGTTGGCGAGACCCAGTACTTC
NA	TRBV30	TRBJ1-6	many	CAWSVIGNSPLHF	TGTGCCTGGAGTGTTATCGGGAATTCACCCCTCCACTTT
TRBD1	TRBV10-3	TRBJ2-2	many	CAIKEGQGVTGELFF	TGTGCCATCAAGGAGGGACAGGGGGTCACCGGGGAGCTGTTTTTT
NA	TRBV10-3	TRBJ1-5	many	CAISESGGANQPQHF	TGTGCCATCAGTGAGTCGGGGGGGGCAAATCAGCCCCAGCATTTT
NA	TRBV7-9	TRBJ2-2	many	CASSSYWTEEGGELFF	TGTGCCAGCAGCTCCTATTGGACAGAGGAGGGCGGGGAGCTGTTTTTT
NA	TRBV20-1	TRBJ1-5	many	CSARDLELSNQPQHF	TGCAGTGCTAGAGATCTTGAACTGTCGAATCAGCCCCAGCATTTT
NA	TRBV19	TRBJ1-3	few	CASSHRTAASGNTIYF	TGTGCCAGTAGCCACCGGACAGCTGCCTCTGGAAACACCATATATTTT
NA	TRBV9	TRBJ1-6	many	CASSRDAGTPLHF	TGTGCCAGCAGCAGGGACGCAGGAACACCCCTCCACTTT
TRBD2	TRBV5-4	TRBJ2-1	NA	CACSLSRTSGRAGQFF	TGTGCCTGCAGCTTGTCAAGGACTAGCGGGAGAGCTGGGCAGTTCTTC
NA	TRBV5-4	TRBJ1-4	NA	CASSLGGSTNEKLFF	TGTGCCAGCAGCTTGGGGGGCTCGACTAATGAAAAACTGTTTTTT
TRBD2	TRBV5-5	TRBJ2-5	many	CASSPGTSGVKTQYF	TGTGCCAGCAGCCCCGGGACTAGCGGGGTGAAGACCCAGTACTTC
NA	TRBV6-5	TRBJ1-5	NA	CASSPDQYSNQPQHF	TGTGCCAGCAGTCCGGACCAATATAGCAATCAGCCCCAGCATTTT
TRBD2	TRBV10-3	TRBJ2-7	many	CAISDPKGSGASYEQYF	TGTGCCATCAGTGACCCCAAGGGTAGCGGGGCATCATACGAGCAGTACTTC
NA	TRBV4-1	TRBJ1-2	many	CASSPRAGGNYGYTF	TGCGCCAGCAGCCCTAGGGCGGGAGGGAACTATGGCTACACCTTC
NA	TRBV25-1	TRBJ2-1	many	CASSESGLLGYEQFF	TGTGCCAGCAGTGAATCCGGGTTACTGGGATATGAGCAGTTCTTC
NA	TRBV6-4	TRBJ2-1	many	CASSDGGVVQFF	TGTGCCAGCAGTGACGGCGGGGTGGTACAGTTCTTC